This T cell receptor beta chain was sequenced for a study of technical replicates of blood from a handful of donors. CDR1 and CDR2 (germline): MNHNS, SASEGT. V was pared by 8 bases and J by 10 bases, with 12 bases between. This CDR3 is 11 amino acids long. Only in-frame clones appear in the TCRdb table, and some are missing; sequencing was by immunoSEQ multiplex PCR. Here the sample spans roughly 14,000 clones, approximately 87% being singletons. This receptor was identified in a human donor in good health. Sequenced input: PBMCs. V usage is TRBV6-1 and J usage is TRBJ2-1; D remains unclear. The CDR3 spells CASGYEVEQFF. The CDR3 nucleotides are TGTGCCAGCGGATACGAGGTCGAGCAGTTCTTC.